This T cell receptor beta chain is drawn from a study of post-analysis software for immune sequencing data. General study results and limits: TRBV segments more frequent in patients than in controls numbered several and included TRBV5-6, TRBV5-1 and TRBV20-1.

The CDR3 covers 16 residues. The V gene lost 0 bases and the J gene lost 5 bases, with 16 bases spanning the gap. Germline CDR1 MNHNS, CDR2 SASEGT. The authors incorporated unique molecular identifiers into the TCR beta cDNA libraries. TCRdb re-derived calls from the PCR reads in MiXCR, one entry per CDR3 protein. The sample lists around 260,000 distinct CDR3 sequences; less than 40% were seen once. This clonotype was seen many times. Its antigen is still unknown. The genes are TRBV6-1 and TRBJ1-1, with no clear D. The sample taken for sequencing was blood. This receptor was obtained from a girl aged 10 to 17 with multiple sclerosis. The CDR3 DNA reads TGTGCCAGCAGTGAAGCGCCGAGGGCGGGCGAAACTGAAGCTTTCTTT. Translated, it gives CASSEAPRAGETEAFF.